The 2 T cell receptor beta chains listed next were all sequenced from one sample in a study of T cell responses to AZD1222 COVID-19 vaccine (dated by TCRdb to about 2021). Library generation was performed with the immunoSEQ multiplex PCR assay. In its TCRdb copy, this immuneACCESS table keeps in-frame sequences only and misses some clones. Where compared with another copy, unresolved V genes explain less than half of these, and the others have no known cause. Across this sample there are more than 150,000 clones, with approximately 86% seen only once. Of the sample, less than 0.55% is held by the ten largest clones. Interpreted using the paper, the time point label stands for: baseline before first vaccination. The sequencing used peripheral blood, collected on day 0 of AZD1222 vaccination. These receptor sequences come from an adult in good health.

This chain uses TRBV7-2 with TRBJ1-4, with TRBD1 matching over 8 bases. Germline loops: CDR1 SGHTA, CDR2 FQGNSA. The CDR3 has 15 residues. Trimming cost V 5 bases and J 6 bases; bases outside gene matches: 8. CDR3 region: CASSLQTGEDEKLFF. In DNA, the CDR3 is TGTGCCAGCAGCCTCCAGACAGGGGAGGATGAAAAACTGTTTTTT.

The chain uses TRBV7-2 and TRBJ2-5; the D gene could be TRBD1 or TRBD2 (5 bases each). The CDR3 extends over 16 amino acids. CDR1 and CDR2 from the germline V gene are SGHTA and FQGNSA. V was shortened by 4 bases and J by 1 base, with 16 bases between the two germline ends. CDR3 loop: CASSSTGQRIQETQYF. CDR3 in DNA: TGTGCCAGCAGCTCGACGGGGCAGAGGATCCAAGAGACCCAGTACTTC.